Listed below are T cell receptor beta chains from one sample, sequenced in a study of response to subunit inactivated influenza vaccine. TCRdb ran MiXCR on the RT-PCR reads and lists one entry per CDR3 protein. The data show around 600,000 distinct CDR3 sequences, with about 10% seen just once and approximately 9.9% held by the top ten. These data were also reused for a study on T cells expressing NK-cell markers.

Sequenced material: PBMCs from blood, taken on the day of vaccination. These receptors came from a man over 45 who received an inactivated influenza vaccine. The conserved cysteine and the conserved F or W are not part of the CDR3 here.

>TRBJ1-4|TRBV11-2
ASSYGQSATNEKLF
>TRBJ2-1|TRBV3-1
ASRTGQGNEQF
>TRBJ2-3|TRBV6-2/TRBV6-3
ASSPRAGVSYTQY
>TRBJ2-7|TRBV10-3
AIKPGQAYEQY
>TRBJ2-3|TRBV24-1
ATSEFRDSTDTQY
>TRBJ1-4|TRBV12-3/TRBV12-4
ASSSRTGEFEKLF
>TRBJ2-3|TRBV12-3/TRBV12-4
ASSRRPARDTQY
>TRBJ2-5|TRBV7-2
ASSWSGTSRETQY
>TRBJ2-2|TRBV10-3
ATVRDGYTGELF
>TRBJ2-5|TRBV4-1
ASSQDPAGGQETQY
>TRBJ2-5|TRBV20-1
SAYRGRRETQY
>TRBJ1-4|TRBV5-1
ASSPTGRTQFEKLF
>TRBJ2-1|TRBV4-3
ASSQDRTGFLNEQF
>TRBJ2-2|TRBV14
ASSQDLWQGHTGELF
>TRBJ2-1|TRBV10-3
AISGSGLAEYNEQF
>TRBJ1-5|TRBV20-1
SAARQANQPQH
>TRBJ2-4|TRBV20-1
SARVGGVNIQY
>TRBJ2-3|TRBV3-1
ASSQDSLAGVDTQY
>TRBJ2-2|TRBV5-4
ASSLLKGNTGELF
>TRBJ2-1|TRBV4-3
ASGGLAGEKYNEQF
>TRBJ1-6|TRBV28
ASSLSSGSPLH
>TRBJ1-6|TRBV10-3
AISRDGVYNSPLH
>TRBJ2-5|TRBV29-1
SVSGTSGGKTQY